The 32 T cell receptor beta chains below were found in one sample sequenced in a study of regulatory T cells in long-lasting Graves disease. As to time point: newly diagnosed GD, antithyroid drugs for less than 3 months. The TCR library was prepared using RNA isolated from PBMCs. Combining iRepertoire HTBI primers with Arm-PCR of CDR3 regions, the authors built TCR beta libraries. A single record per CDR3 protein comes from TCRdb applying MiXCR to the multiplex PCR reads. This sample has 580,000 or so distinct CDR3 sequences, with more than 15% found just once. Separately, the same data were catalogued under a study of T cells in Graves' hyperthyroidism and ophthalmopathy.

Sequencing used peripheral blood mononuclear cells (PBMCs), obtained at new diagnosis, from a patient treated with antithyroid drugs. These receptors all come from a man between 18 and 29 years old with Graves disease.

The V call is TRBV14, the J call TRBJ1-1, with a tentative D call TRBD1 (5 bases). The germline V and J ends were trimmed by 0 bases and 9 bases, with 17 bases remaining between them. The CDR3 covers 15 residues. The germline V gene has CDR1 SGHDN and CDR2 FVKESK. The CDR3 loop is CASSQDSETAVQAFF. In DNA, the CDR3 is TGTGCCAGCAGCCAAGATTCGGAGACAGCCGTTCAAGCTTTCTTT.

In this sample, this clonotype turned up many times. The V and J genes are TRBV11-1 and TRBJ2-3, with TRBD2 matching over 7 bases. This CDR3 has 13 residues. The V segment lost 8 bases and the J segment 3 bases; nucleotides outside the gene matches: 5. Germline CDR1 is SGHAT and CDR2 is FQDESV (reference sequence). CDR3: CASGRAGTDTQYF. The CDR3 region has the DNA TGTGCCAGCGGGAGGGCCGGAACAGATACGCAGTATTTT.

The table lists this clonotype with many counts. The CDR3 region is CASSPQGLAPAAYEQYF. DNA for the CDR3: TGTGCCAGCAGCCCCCAGGGACTAGCGCCCGCCGCCTACGAGCAGTACTTC. V usage is TRBV3-1 and J usage is TRBJ2-7; TRBD2 agrees at 10 bases. The V gene end was trimmed by 4 bases and the J gene end by 2 bases; junction bases not matched to a gene: 11. CDR1 and CDR2 from the germline V gene are LGHDT and YNNKEL (reference sequence). The length of the CDR3 is 17 residues.

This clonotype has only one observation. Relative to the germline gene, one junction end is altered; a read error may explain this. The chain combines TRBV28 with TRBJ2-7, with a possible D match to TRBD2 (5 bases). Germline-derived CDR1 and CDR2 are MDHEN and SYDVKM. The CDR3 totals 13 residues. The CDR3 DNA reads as TGCGCCAGCAGTCGGACTCAGAACTACGAGCAGTACTTC. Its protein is CASSRTQNYEQYF.

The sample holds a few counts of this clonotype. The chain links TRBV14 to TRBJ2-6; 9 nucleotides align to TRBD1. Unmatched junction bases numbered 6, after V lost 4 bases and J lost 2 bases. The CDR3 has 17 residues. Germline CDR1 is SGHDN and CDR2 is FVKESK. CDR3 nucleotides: TGTGCCAGCAGCCCCTGGACAGGGGAGGCTGGGGCCAACGTCCTGACTTTC. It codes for CASSPWTGEAGANVLTF.

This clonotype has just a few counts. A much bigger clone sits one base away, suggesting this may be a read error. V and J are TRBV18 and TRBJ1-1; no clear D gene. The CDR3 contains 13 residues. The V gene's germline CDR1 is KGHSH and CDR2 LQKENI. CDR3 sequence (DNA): TGTGCCAGCTCAGACGGACTGAACATTGAAGCTTTCTTT. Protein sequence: CASSDGLNIEAFF. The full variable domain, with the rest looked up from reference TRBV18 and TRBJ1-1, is NAGVMQNPRHLVRRRGQEARLRCSPMKGHSHVYWYRQLPEEGLKFMVYLQKENIIDESGMPKERFSAEFPKEGPSILRIQQVVRGDSAAYFCASSDGLNIEAFFGQGTRLTVV.

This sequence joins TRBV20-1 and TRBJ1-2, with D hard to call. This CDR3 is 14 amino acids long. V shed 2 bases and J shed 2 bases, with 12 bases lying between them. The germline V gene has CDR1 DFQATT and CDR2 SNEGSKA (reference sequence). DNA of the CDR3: TGCAGTGCTAGATGGGAGCAGACAAACTATGGCTACACCTTC. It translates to CSARWEQTNYGYTF.

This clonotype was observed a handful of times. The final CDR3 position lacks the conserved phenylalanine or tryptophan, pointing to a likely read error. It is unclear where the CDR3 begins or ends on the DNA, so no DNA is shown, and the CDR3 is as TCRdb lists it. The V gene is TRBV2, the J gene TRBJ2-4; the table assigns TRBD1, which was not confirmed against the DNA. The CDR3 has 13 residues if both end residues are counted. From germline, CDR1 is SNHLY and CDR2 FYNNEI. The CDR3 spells CASSGGLGQYFGP.

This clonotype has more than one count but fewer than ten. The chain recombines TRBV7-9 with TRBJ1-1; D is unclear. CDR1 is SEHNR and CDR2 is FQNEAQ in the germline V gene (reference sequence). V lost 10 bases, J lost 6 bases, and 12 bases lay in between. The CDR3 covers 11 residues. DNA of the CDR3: TGTGCCATCCGTTTGGAGGCTGAAGCTTTCTTT. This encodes CAIRLEAEAFF.

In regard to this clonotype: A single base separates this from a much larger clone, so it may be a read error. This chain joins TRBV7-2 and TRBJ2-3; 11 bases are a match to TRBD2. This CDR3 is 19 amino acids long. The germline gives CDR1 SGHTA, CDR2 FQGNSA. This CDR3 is CASSSLGGLAGGRTDTRYF. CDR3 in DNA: TGTGCCAGCAGCTCCCTAGGAGGACTAGCGGGTGGGCGCACAGATACGCGGTATTTT.

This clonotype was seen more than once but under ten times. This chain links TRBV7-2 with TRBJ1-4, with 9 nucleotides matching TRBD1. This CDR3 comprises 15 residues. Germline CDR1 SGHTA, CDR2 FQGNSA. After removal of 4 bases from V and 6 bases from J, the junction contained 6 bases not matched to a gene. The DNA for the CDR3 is TGTGCCAGCAGCTCCAGACAGGGGGGGGATGAAAAACTGTTTTTT. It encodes CASSSRQGGDEKLFF.

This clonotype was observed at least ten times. The CDR3 loop reads CASSSRIGGLNTEAFF. The CDR3 nucleotides are TGTGCCAGCAGTTCCCGGATTGGGGGTCTGAACACTGAAGCTTTCTTT. The chain combines TRBV12-3 or TRBV12-4 with TRBJ1-1; D is perhaps TRBD1 (5 bases). This CDR3 is 16 amino acids long. Trimming took 4 bases from V and 0 from J, leaving 15 bases between them.

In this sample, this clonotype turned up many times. Here the CDR3 reads CASSFLTGTSGSNEQYF. CDR3 nucleotide sequence: TGTGCCAGCAGCTTTCTTACCGGGACTAGCGGGAGTAACGAGCAGTACTTC. The chain links TRBV27 to TRBJ2-7, with 14 bases lining up with TRBD2. V gave up 6 bases and J gave up 5 bases; unmatched junction bases: 12. This CDR3 comprises 17 residues. Germline CDR1 is MNHEY and CDR2 is SMNVEV (reference sequence).

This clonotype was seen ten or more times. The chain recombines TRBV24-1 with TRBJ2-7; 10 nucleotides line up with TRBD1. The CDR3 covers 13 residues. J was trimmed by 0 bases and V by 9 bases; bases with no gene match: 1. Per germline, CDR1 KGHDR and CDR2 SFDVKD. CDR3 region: CATGDRGSYEQYF. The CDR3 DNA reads TGTGCCACCGGGGACAGGGGCTCCTACGAGCAGTACTTC.

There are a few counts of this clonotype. CDR3 in DNA: TGTGCCAGCAGTGTAATACAGGGCGGCTCCTACAATGAGCAGTTCTTC. Residues: CASSVIQGGSYNEQFF. The J gene is TRBJ2-1, the V gene TRBV27; D might be TRBD1 (6 bases). The CDR3 totals 16 residues. The V end lost 5 bases, the J end lost 0 bases, and 14 bases lay between the germline ends. Per germline, CDR1 MNHEY and CDR2 SMNVEV (reference sequence).

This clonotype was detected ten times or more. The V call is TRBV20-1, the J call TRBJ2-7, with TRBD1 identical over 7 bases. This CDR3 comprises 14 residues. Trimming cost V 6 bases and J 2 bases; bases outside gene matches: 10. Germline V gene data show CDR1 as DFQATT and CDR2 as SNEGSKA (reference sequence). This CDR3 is CSAAPTGMAYEQYF. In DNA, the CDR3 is TGCAGTGCAGCCCCGACAGGGATGGCCTACGAGCAGTACTTC.

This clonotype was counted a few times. The CDR3 loop is CASSTGTSGSYNEQFF. The CDR3 DNA is TGCGCCAGCAGCACGGGGACTAGCGGGTCCTACAATGAGCAGTTCTTC. The chain uses TRBV5-1 and TRBJ2-1; 12 positions agree with TRBD2. Germline CDR1 is SGHRS and CDR2 is YFSETQ. Trimming cost V 4 bases and J 1 base; bases outside gene matches: 3. CDR3 length equals 16 residues.

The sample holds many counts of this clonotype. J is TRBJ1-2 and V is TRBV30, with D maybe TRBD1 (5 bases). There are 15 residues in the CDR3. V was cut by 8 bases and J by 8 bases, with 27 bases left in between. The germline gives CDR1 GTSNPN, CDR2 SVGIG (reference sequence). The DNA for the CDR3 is TGTGCCGGGAAAATATGGGACCTGGGAGAGGGGGGCTACACCTTC. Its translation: CAGKIWDLGEGGYTF.

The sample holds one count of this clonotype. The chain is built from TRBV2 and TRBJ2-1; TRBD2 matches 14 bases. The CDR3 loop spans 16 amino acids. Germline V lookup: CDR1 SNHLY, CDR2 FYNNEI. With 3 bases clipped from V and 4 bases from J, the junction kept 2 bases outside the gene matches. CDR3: CASSETSGRGYNEQFF. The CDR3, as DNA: TGTGCCAGCAGTGAGACTAGCGGGAGGGGGTACAATGAGCAGTTCTTC.

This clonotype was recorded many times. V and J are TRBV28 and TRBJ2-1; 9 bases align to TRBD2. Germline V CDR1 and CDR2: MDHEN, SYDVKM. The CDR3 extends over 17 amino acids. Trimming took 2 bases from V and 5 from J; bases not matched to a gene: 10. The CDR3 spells CASSLGIRASGNNEQFF. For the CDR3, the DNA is TGTGCCAGCAGTTTAGGGATAAGGGCTAGCGGGAACAATGAGCAGTTCTTC.

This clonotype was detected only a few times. Written as DNA, the CDR3 is TGTGCCAGTAATATGTGGGAGGGGGCCGCTGAAGCTTTCTTT. This translates into CASNMWEGAAEAFF. The chain employs TRBV19 and TRBJ1-1, with TRBD1 matching 7 bases. The CDR3 has 14 residues. V was pared by 7 bases and J by 6 bases, with 11 bases of the junction left unmatched. Germline V gives CDR1 LNHDA, CDR2 SQIVND (reference sequence).

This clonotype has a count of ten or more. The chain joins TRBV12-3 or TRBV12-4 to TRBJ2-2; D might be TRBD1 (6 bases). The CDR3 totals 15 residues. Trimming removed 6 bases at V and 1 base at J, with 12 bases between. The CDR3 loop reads CASRPDRQNTGELFF. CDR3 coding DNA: TGTGCCAGCAGACCCGACAGGCAGAACACCGGGGAGCTGTTTTTT.

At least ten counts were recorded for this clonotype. CDR3 in DNA: TGTGCCAGCAGACTCCAGGGGAATGGTCAGCCCCAGCATTTT. Translated: CASRLQGNGQPQHF. The chain has TRBV12-3 or TRBV12-4 and TRBJ1-5, with a weak D call TRBD1 (6 bases). V lost 6 bases, J lost 6 bases, and 15 bases lay in between. This CDR3 contains 14 residues.

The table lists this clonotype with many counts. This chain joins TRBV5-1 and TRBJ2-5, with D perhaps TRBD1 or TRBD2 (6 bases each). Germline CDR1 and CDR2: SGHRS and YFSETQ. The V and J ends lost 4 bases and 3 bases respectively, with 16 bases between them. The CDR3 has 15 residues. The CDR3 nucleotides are TGCGCCAGCAGCCCACGGGGGTACAGGGAAGAGACCCAGTACTTC. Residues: CASSPRGYREETQYF.

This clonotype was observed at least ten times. DNA of the CDR3: TGTGCCAGCAGTGCCCGGAAAAGGAATGAGCAGTTCTTC. Its protein is CASSARKRNEQFF. The chain carries TRBV6-1 and TRBJ2-1; D is unresolved. CDR3 length: 13 residues. V lost 4 bases to trimming and J lost 7 bases, with 11 bases between them. Germline CDR1 is MNHNS and CDR2 is SASEGT.

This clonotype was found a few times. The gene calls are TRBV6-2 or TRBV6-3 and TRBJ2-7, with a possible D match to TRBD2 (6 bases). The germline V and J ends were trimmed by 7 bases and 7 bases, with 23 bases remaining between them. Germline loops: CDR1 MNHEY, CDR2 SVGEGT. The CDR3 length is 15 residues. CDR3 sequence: CASKNRESLIGEQYF. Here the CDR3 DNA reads TGTGCCAGCAAGAATCGGGAGTCCCTCATAGGGGAGCAGTACTTC.

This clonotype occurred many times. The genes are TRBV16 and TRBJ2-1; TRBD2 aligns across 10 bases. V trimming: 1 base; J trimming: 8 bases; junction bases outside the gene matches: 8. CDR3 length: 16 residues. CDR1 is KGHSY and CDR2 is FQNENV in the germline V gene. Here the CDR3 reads CASSQFDTSGNDEQFF. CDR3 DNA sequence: TGTGCCAGCAGCCAATTTGACACTAGCGGGAATGATGAGCAGTTCTTC.

The CDR3 is CSATASMDEQYF. DNA of the CDR3: TGCAGTGCGACAGCTAGTATGGACGAGCAGTACTTC. This rearrangement joins TRBV20-1 to TRBJ2-7, with D possibly being TRBD1 (5 bases). Per the germline V gene, CDR1 is DFQATT and CDR2 is SNEGSKA (reference sequence). This CDR3 spans 12 amino acids. Trimming took off 6 bases at V and 5 bases at J, with 14 bases between the two ends.

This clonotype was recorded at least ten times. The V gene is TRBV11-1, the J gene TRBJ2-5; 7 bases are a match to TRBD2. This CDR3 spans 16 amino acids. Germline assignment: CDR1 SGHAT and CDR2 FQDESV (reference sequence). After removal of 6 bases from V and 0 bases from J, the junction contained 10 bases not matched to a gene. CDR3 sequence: CASRPTGGRNQETQYF. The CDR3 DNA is TGTGCCAGCAGGCCCACAGGCGGGAGAAACCAAGAGACCCAGTACTTC.

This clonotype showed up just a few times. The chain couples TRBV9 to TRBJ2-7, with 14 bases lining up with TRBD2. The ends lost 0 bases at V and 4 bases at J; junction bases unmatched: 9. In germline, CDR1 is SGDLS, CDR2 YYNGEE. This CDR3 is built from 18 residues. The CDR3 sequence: CASSVDGTSGSGGYEQYF. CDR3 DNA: TGTGCCAGCAGCGTAGATGGGACTAGCGGGAGTGGGGGATACGAGCAGTACTTC.

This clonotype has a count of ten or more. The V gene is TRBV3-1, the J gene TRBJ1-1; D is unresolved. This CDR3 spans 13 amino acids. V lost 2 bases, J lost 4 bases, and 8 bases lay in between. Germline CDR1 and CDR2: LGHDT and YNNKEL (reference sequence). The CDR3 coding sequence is TGTGCCAGCAGCCAAATTCATCGCACTGAAGCTTTCTTT. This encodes CASSQIHRTEAFF.

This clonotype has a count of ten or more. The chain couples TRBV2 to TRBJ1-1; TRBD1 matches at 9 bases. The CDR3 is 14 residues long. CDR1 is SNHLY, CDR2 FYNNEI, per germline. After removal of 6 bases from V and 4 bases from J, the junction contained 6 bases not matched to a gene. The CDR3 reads CASRRDRVGTEAFF. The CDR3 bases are TGTGCCAGCAGGAGGGACAGGGTGGGCACTGAAGCTTTCTTT.